One sample yielded the 30 T cell receptor beta chains listed below, sequenced in a study of early T cells in non-severe SARS-CoV-2 infection. One entry per CDR3 protein results from TCRdb running MiXCR on the 5' RACE reads. The data contain roughly 92,000 distinct CDR3 sequences, roughly 12% of them singletons. The material sequenced was whole blood, taken at baseline. The receptors here all came from an adult who was a healthcare worker with PCR-confirmed SARS-CoV-2 infection or an uninfected control (not recorded which).

CDR3: CASSFPGQSYEQYF. The CDR3 DNA is TGTGCCAGCAGTTTCCCAGGACAGTCCTACGAGCAGTACTTC. The rearrangement links TRBV6-5 to TRBJ2-7, with D possibly TRBD1 on 6 matching bases. There are 14 residues in the CDR3. From germline, CDR1 is MNHEY and CDR2 SVGAGI. V was trimmed by 4 bases and J by 1 base, leaving 11 bases between them.

The chain has TRBV6-1 and TRBJ1-1; 7 positions match TRBD1. The CDR3 spans 15 residues. V was pared by 3 bases and J by 5 bases, with 9 bases of the junction left unmatched. Germline CDR1 and CDR2: MNHNS and SASEGT. CDR3 nucleotides: TGTGCCAGCAGTGACAGGGGGGCGCGAGTTACTGAAGCTTTCTTT. It is translated as CASSDRGARVTEAFF.

The V gene is TRBV12-3 or TRBV12-4, the J gene TRBJ2-5, with D perhaps matching TRBD2 (5 bases). Trimming took off 6 bases at V and 1 base at J, with 12 bases between the two ends. The CDR3 has 14 amino acids. The CDR3 bases are TGTGCCAGCAGCTTACCGGGAACCCAAGAGACCCAGTACTTC. Translated, it gives CASSLPGTQETQYF.

This clonotype was seen a single time. V and J are TRBV10-3 and TRBJ1-3; weak D call: TRBD1 (6 bases). V lost 8 bases to trimming and J lost 0 bases, with 11 bases between them. The CDR3 loop spans 14 amino acids. Germline assignment: CDR1 ENHRY and CDR2 SYGVKD. CDR3 region: CAIRDNYSGNTIYF. The CDR3 DNA is TGTGCCATCCGGGACAACTACTCTGGAAACACCATATATTTT.

Ten or more counts support this clonotype. This chain connects TRBV10-3 to TRBJ1-2; D may be TRBD1 (6 bases). There are 13 residues in the CDR3. With 5 bases removed from V and 5 bases from J, the gap between germline ends came to 12 bases. In germline, CDR1 is ENHRY, CDR2 SYGVKD. The chain's CDR3 is CAISPDRYYGYTF. CDR3 nucleotide sequence: TGTGCCATCAGTCCCGACAGGTATTATGGCTACACCTTC.

This clonotype occurred many times. The chain links TRBV7-9 to TRBJ1-2; D call uncertain. With 2 bases removed from V and 8 bases from J, the gap between germline ends came to 12 bases. CDR1 is SEHNR and CDR2 is FQNEAQ in the germline V gene (reference sequence). CDR3 length: 13 amino acids. The CDR3 here is CASSLSPGIGYTF. Here the CDR3 DNA reads TGTGCCAGCAGCTTAAGCCCAGGCATCGGCTACACCTTC.

The chain uses TRBV29-1 and TRBJ2-7; no clear D gene. This CDR3 contains 13 residues. V lost 4 bases, J lost 4 bases, and 14 bases lay in between. The V gene's germline CDR1 is SQVTM and CDR2 ANQGSEA. CDR3 sequence reads: CSVGSTRAYEQYF. CDR3 coding DNA: TGCAGCGTTGGTTCTACAAGGGCGTACGAGCAGTACTTC.

This clonotype occurred a few times. The gene calls are TRBV5-4 and TRBJ2-1; TRBD1 matches 9 bases. Germline V CDR1 and CDR2: SGHNT, YYREEE (reference sequence). Germline trimming cut 4 bases from V and 0 bases from J; bases unmatched to any gene: 8. The CDR3 is 17 amino acids. The CDR3 here is CASSETGTGLSYNEQFF. The CDR3 DNA is TGTGCCAGCAGCGAAACCGGGACAGGGCTCTCCTACAATGAGCAGTTCTTC.

The gene calls are TRBV28 and TRBJ2-2, with TRBD1 matching over 8 bases. Germline-derived CDR1 and CDR2 are MDHEN and SYDVKM. The V gene end was trimmed by 10 bases and the J gene end by 4 bases; junction bases not matched to a gene: 8. The CDR3 covers 14 residues. In DNA, the CDR3 is TGTGCCACCAAAGGACAGGGCGGCACCGGGGAGCTGTTTTTT. This translates into CATKGQGGTGELFF.

The rearrangement joins TRBV10-3 to TRBJ1-2, with 12 bases lining up with TRBD1. The V gene's germline CDR1 is ENHRY and CDR2 SYGVKD. Unmatched junction bases numbered 7, after V lost 6 bases and J lost 2 bases. The CDR3 runs 16 residues. CDR3 protein: CAISRDRGLKNYGYTF. In DNA form, the CDR3 reads TGTGCCATCAGCCGGGACAGGGGGCTTAAGAACTATGGCTACACCTTC.

In this sample, this clonotype turned up many times. At one end the junction does not follow the germline gene, possibly because of a read error. The rearrangement uses TRBV5-1 and TRBJ2-1; 11 bases agree with TRBD2. Germline V gene lookup returns CDR1 SGHRS and CDR2 YFSETQ. The CDR3 loop spans 14 amino acids. The CDR3 sequence: CASSLAGGGNERFF. CDR3 in DNA: TGCGCCAGCTCTCTAGCGGGAGGAGGCAATGAGCGGTTCTTC.

This clonotype was seen only a few times. The V and J genes are TRBV6-5 and TRBJ1-1; D is possibly TRBD1 (5 bases). The germline gives CDR1 MNHEY, CDR2 SVGAGI. V was trimmed by 4 bases and J by 4 bases, leaving 19 bases between them. The CDR3 totals 16 residues. The CDR3 region is CASSFLRGDSGTEAFF. As DNA, the CDR3 is TGTGCCAGCAGTTTCCTTAGGGGCGATTCGGGCACTGAAGCTTTCTTT.

In its sample, this clonotype was seen a few times. The chain combines TRBV3-1 with TRBJ1-5; no reliable D call. Trimming took 1 base from V and 4 from J, leaving 8 bases between them. This CDR3 spans 14 amino acids. The germline gives CDR1 LGHDT, CDR2 YNNKEL (reference sequence). As DNA, the CDR3 is TGTGCCAGCAGCCAAGGGAACCAGAATCAGCCCCAGCATTTT. Protein product: CASSQGNQNQPQHF.

The sample holds many counts of this clonotype. The chain joins TRBV12-3 or TRBV12-4 to TRBJ2-3, with D possibly being TRBD2 (7 bases). The CDR3 runs to 15 residues. The V and J ends lost 3 bases and 2 bases respectively, with 12 bases between them. CDR3 coding DNA: TGTGCCAGCAGTTTGGGAGGGGGGGCCACAGATACGCAGTATTTT. Encoded protein: CASSLGGGATDTQYF.

This clonotype has only one observation. V is TRBV3-1 and J is TRBJ1-1, with D maybe TRBD1 (5 bases). Germline lookup yields CDR1 LGHDT and CDR2 YNNKEL (reference sequence). CDR3 length: 11 residues. The ends were cut back, 7 bases at V and 12 bases at J, with 15 bases in the middle. This CDR3 is CASNSGILPFF. The DNA of the CDR3 is TGTGCCAGCAACTCAGGGATTTTGCCTTTCTTT.

The table lists this clonotype with a few counts. The rearrangement joins TRBV7-9 to TRBJ2-7; D possibly corresponds to TRBD1 (5 bases). V was clipped by 5 bases and J by 3 bases, with 17 bases between them. The CDR3 covers 15 residues. The germline V gene encodes CDR1 SEHNR and CDR2 FQNEAQ (reference sequence). CDR3 sequence (DNA): TGTGCCAGCAGCCCTCCAGGGATAGCCTTCTACGAGCAGTACTTC. Translating gives CASSPPGIAFYEQYF. Using reference TRBV7-9 and TRBJ2-7 for the parts outside the CDR3, the full variable domain is DTGVSQNPRHKITKRGQNVTFRCDPISEHNRLYWYRQTLGQGPEFLTYFQNEAQLEKSRLLSDRFSAERPKGSFSTLEIQRTEQGDSAMYLCASSPPGIAFYEQYFGPGTRLTVT.

This clonotype was counted ten times or more. The CDR3 DNA is TGCAGTGCTCCCGACAGGACGAATTCACCCCTCCACTTT. It is translated as CSAPDRTNSPLHF. The chain couples TRBV20-1 to TRBJ1-6; tentatively, D is TRBD1 (6 bases). CDR3 length: 13 amino acids. Trimming left V 5 bases short and J 7 bases short, with 12 bases between. Germline CDR1 DFQATT, CDR2 SNEGSKA (reference sequence).

This clonotype has at least ten counts. V is TRBV11-2 and J is TRBJ2-7, with 8 bases matching TRBD1. After removal of 5 bases from V and 0 bases from J, the junction contained 3 bases not matched to a gene. Germline V gene sequence: CDR1 SGHAT, CDR2 FQNNGV. The CDR3 spans 14 residues. The CDR3 reads CASSRTGTSYEQYF. The CDR3 DNA is TGTGCCAGCAGCCGGACAGGGACCTCCTACGAGCAGTACTTC.

The CDR3 nucleotides are TGTGCCAGCAGCTTATCCTCTGGGGCCAACGTCCTGACTTTC. It specifies CASSLSSGANVLTF. The chain uses TRBV7-3 and TRBJ2-6; no firm D call. CDR1 and CDR2 (germline): SGHTA, FQGTGA. This CDR3 is built from 14 residues. The V gene lost 2 bases and the J gene lost 0 bases, with 2 bases spanning the gap.

The chain combines TRBV9 with TRBJ2-3, with 7 positions matching TRBD1. Germline V gives CDR1 SGDLS, CDR2 YYNGEE. CDR3 length equals 15 residues. Trimming at V came to 4 bases and at J to 2 bases, leaving 7 bases not matched to a gene. DNA for the CDR3: TGTGCCAGCAGCAGAGCGACAGGGACCACAGATACGCAGTATTTT. The encoded protein is CASSRATGTTDTQYF. The whole variable domain, filled in from reference TRBV9 and TRBJ2-3, reads DSGVTQTPKHLITATGQRVTLRCSPRSGDLSVYWYQQSLDQGLQFLIQYYNGEERAKGNILERFSAQQFPDLHSELNLSSLELGDSALYFCASSRATGTTDTQYFGPGTRLTVL.

This clonotype was picked up many times. The chain has TRBV5-5 and TRBJ1-5; 8 bases match TRBD1. This CDR3 is built from 15 residues. V was clipped by 3 bases and J by 3 bases; unmatched bases: 5. The germline gives CDR1 SGHKS, CDR2 YYEKEE (reference sequence). Here the CDR3 DNA reads TGTGCCAGCAGCTGGGGGACAGGAGTCAATCAGCCCCAGCATTTT. It is translated as CASSWGTGVNQPQHF.

V usage is TRBV19 and J usage is TRBJ2-6; no clear D. The length of the CDR3 is 16 residues. The V and J ends lost 5 bases and 0 bases respectively, with 11 bases between them. Germline CDR1 is LNHDA and CDR2 is SQIVND (reference sequence). CDR3 DNA sequence: TGTGCCAGTAGTCCCAGGCTCCCCTCTGGGGCCAACGTCCTGACTTTC. It yields the protein CASSPRLPSGANVLTF.

This sequence joins TRBV6-6 and TRBJ2-7; the D is unclear. Between the trimmed V and J ends, which lost 7 bases and 5 bases, there was a span of 21 bases. Germline V gene lookup returns CDR1 MNHNY and CDR2 SVGAGI (reference sequence). This CDR3 contains 15 residues. CDR3 protein: CASKDWGGDRDEQYF. The CDR3 DNA reads TGTGCCAGCAAGGATTGGGGTGGGGATCGGGACGAGCAGTACTTC.

A few counts support this clonotype. The chain's CDR3 is CASSEGTRREETQYF. The CDR3 nucleotides read TGCGCCAGCAGTGAAGGGACTAGAAGAGAAGAGACCCAGTACTTC. This chain joins TRBV10-1 and TRBJ2-5, with 8 bases aligning to TRBD2. Germline-derived CDR1 and CDR2 are WNHNN and SYGVQD (reference sequence). The CDR3 is 15 amino acids. J lost 3 bases, V lost 3 bases, and 6 bases had no gene match.

The J gene is TRBJ2-7, the V gene TRBV10-3, with 8 bases identical to TRBD1. Germline values: CDR1 ENHRY, CDR2 SYGVKD. Trimming cost V 7 bases and J 3 bases; bases outside gene matches: 5. CDR3 size: 13 residues. The CDR3, as DNA: TGTGCCATCACCAACGGACAGGGCTACGAGCAGTACTTC. Its protein is CAITNGQGYEQYF.

This clonotype showed up many times. This rearrangement joins TRBV3-1 to TRBJ1-2, with D possibly being TRBD1 (5 bases). In germline, CDR1 is LGHDT, CDR2 YNNKEL (reference sequence). The CDR3 totals 14 residues. V lost 3 bases, J lost 4 bases, and 12 bases lay in between. Here the CDR3 reads CASSQGRAAYGYTF. DNA for the CDR3: TGTGCCAGCAGCCAGGGACGGGCGGCCTATGGCTACACCTTC. The entire variable domain, with the rest obtained from reference TRBV3-1 and TRBJ1-2, is as follows: DTAVSQTPKYLVTQMGNDKSIKCEQNLGHDTMYWYKQDSKKFLKIMFSYNNKELIINETVPNRFSPKSPDKAHLNLHINSLELGDSAVYFCASSQGRAAYGYTFGSGTRLTVV.

This clonotype was found many times. The chain couples TRBV2 to TRBJ1-5; a weak D match, TRBD1 (5 bases). V gave up 5 bases and J gave up 5 bases, with 13 bases separating them. Germline assignment: CDR1 SNHLY and CDR2 FYNNEI. CDR3 length: 14 amino acids. Written as DNA, the CDR3 is TGTGCCAGCAGTACTCACGGGGGTCATCAGCCCCAGCATTTT. Translated: CASSTHGGHQPQHF.

This chain joins TRBV28 and TRBJ1-5; TRBD1 matches 7 bases. The J segment lost 6 bases and the V segment lost 5 bases, leaving 4 bases of the junction unmatched. The CDR3 has 13 residues. Germline CDR1 is MDHEN and CDR2 is SYDVKM. The CDR3 DNA sequence: TGTGCCAGCAGTCAAAGACAGGGTCAGCCCCAGCATTTT. Encoded protein: CASSQRQGQPQHF.

This clonotype was recorded many times. In DNA form, the CDR3 reads TGTGCCACCAGCCACACCGCTGCGGGACAGGGGTCCTCCGGGGCCAACGTCCTGACTTTC. Protein product: CATSHTAAGQGSSGANVLTF. The V gene is TRBV24-1, the J gene TRBJ2-6; 10 bases are shared with TRBD1. The junction had 18 bases not matched to a gene; V was cut back by 7 bases and J by 4 bases. This CDR3 region has 20 residues. From germline, CDR1 is KGHDR and CDR2 SFDVKD.

The chain uses TRBV29-1 and TRBJ2-7; possibly TRBD2 for D (6 bases). The CDR3 sequence is 16 residues long. The ends were cut back, 1 base at V and 3 bases at J, with 19 bases in the middle. Germline V gene data show CDR1 as SQVTM and CDR2 as ANQGSEA. For the CDR3, the DNA is TGCAGCGTTGAAGCCCCCTCGGCGGGGAGAATCTACGAGCAGTACTTC. This codes for CSVEAPSAGRIYEQYF.